Following are 27 T cell receptor beta chains from one sample sequenced in a study of identical twins. TCRdb analysed the 5' RACE reads with MiXCR anew, one entry per CDR3 protein. This table has hundreds of thousands of distinct CDR3 sequences, about 20% appearing once. This sample was shared with a second study, whose subject was T cells expressing NK-cell markers.

The sample taken for sequencing was PBMCs. Receptors were obtained from a woman aged 18 to 35 in good health.

This sequence joins TRBV28 and TRBJ1-5; D ambiguous. V was cut by 1 base and J by 1 base, with 8 bases left in between. The CDR3 runs to 15 residues. CDR1 and CDR2 from the germline V gene are MDHEN and SYDVKM. The CDR3 DNA follows: TGTGCCAGCAGTTTATTGGGATTGAGCAATCAGCCCCAGCATTTT. It translates to CASSLLGLSNQPQHF.

The V and J genes are TRBV10-3 and TRBJ1-1; possibly TRBD1 for D (5 bases). Germline CDR1 is ENHRY and CDR2 is SYGVKD. Trimming stripped 10 bases from V and 0 bases from J, with 12 bases between. This CDR3 comprises 13 residues. CDR3 in amino acids: CATEVTVNTEAFF. As DNA, the CDR3 is TGTGCCACGGAAGTGACAGTGAACACTGAAGCTTTCTTT.

Many counts were recorded for this clonotype. The chain has TRBV10-3 and TRBJ2-7; 8 positions agree with TRBD2. CDR1 and CDR2 (germline): ENHRY, SYGVKD. The length of the CDR3 is 13 residues. J was trimmed by 6 bases and V by 5 bases; bases with no gene match: 6. CDR3 bases: TGTGCCATCAGTAGTGAACGGGAGGGCGAGCAGTACTTC. Translating it yields CAISSEREGEQYF.

The rearrangement uses TRBV11-2 and TRBJ2-4; 10 bases map to TRBD1. The trim removed 5 bases at V and 6 bases at J, leaving 19 bases unmatched. The CDR3 spans 19 residues. Germline V gene data show CDR1 as SGHAT and CDR2 as FQNNGV. The CDR3, as DNA: TGTGCCAGCAGCCCTCAAACCCCACAGGGGACAGGGGTGGGAAACATTCAGTACTTC. Encoded protein: CASSPQTPQGTGVGNIQYF.

The V call is TRBV5-1, the J call TRBJ2-5; TRBD1 matches 7 bases. V was pared by 4 bases and J by 2 bases, with 5 bases of the junction left unmatched. This CDR3 contains 14 residues. Germline CDR1 SGHRS, CDR2 YFSETQ. CDR3 amino acids: CASSVGQAQETQYF. The CDR3, as DNA: TGCGCCAGCAGCGTTGGACAGGCTCAAGAGACCCAGTACTTC. The entire variable domain, with the rest obtained from reference TRBV5-1 and TRBJ2-5, is as follows: KAGVTQTPRYLIKTRGQQVTLSCSPISGHRSVSWYQQTPGQGLQFLFEYFSETQRNKGNFPGRFSGRQFSNSRSEMNVSTLELGDSALYLCASSVGQAQETQYFGPGTRLLVL.

The rearrangement links TRBV4-1 to TRBJ2-7; possible D gene TRBD2, 6 bases. Trimming left V 0 bases short and J 6 bases short, with 12 bases between. Germline values: CDR1 MGHRA, CDR2 YSYEKL. CDR3 length equals 14 residues. CDR3 residues: CASSQDRRVGEQYF. The DNA of the CDR3 is TGCGCCAGCAGCCAAGATAGGAGGGTGGGCGAGCAGTACTTC.

V usage is TRBV29-1 and J usage is TRBJ2-7, with TRBD1 matching over 12 bases. The CDR3 runs to 13 residues. The germline CDR1 and CDR2 sequences are SQVTM and ANQGSEA. The V and J ends lost 4 bases and 5 bases, in that order; junction bases with no gene match: 3. This CDR3 is CSVAGQGAHEQYF. The CDR3 DNA reads TGCAGCGTTGCGGGACAGGGGGCGCACGAGCAGTACTTC.

Concerning this clonotype itself: The junction departs from germline at one end; a sequencing error may be responsible. The chain has TRBV20-1 and TRBJ2-3; D may match TRBD1 or TRBD2 (5 bases each). Germline V gives CDR1 DFQATT, CDR2 SNEGSKA (reference sequence). This CDR3 spans 14 amino acids. The CDR3 spells CSAREGLSTDTQYF. Here the CDR3 DNA reads TGCAGTGCCAGAGAGGGGCTTAGCACAGATACGCAGTATTTT.

This clonotype was observed a few times. The gene calls are TRBV5-1 and TRBJ1-1, with D maybe TRBD1 (6 bases). V lost 4 bases and J lost 1, with 14 bases in between. This CDR3 region has 15 residues. Germline CDR1 reads SGHRS; CDR2 reads YFSETQ. CDR3 sequence reads: CASSRNRDSNTEAFF. Written as DNA, the CDR3 is TGCGCCAGCAGCCGTAACAGGGACTCGAACACTGAAGCTTTCTTT.

This clonotype has a handful of counts. The V gene is TRBV7-6, the J gene TRBJ2-1; no firm D call. CDR1 SGHVS and CDR2 FNYEAQ come from the germline V gene. CDR3 length equals 12 residues. V shed 0 bases and J shed 9 bases, with 6 bases lying between them. The CDR3 sequence: CASSLAHGEQFF. The CDR3 bases are TGTGCCAGCAGCTTAGCGCACGGTGAGCAGTTCTTC. The complete variable domain, with remaining parts taken from reference TRBV7-6 and TRBJ2-1, reads GAGVSQSPRYKVTKRGQDVALRCDPISGHVSLYWYRQALGQGPEFLTYFNYEAQQDKSGLPNDRFSAERPEGSISTLTIQRTEQRDSAMYRCASSLAHGEQFFGPGTRLTVL.

J is TRBJ2-7 and V is TRBV7-8; 7 nucleotides agree with TRBD2. The junction had 14 bases not matched to a gene; V was cut back by 6 bases and J by 9 bases. The CDR3 has 14 residues. CDR1 is SGHVS, CDR2 FQNEAQ, per germline. CDR3 DNA: TGTGCCAGCAGTCCGGCGGTGCGGGGGACCCGGCAGTACTTC. Translating it yields CASSPAVRGTRQYF.

The V gene is TRBV7-2, the J gene TRBJ2-1; unclear D gene. The V end lost 1 base, the J end lost 10 bases, and 14 bases lay between the germline ends. Per the germline V gene, CDR1 is SGHTA and CDR2 is FQGNSA. The length of the CDR3 is 14 residues. The CDR3 nucleotides are TGTGCCAGCAGCTTAGATTTCGGTGTCGGGGAGCAGTTCTTC. Protein product: CASSLDFGVGEQFF.

The genes are TRBV29-1 and TRBJ1-2; D remains ambiguous. CDR3 length: 11 residues. The V end was cut by 4 bases, the J end by 7 bases, with 10 bases between. Germline CDR1 SQVTM, CDR2 ANQGSEA. CDR3 sequence (DNA): TGCAGCGTTGGATTTCGGGGTGGCTACACCTTC. Translation gives CSVGFRGGYTF.

V and J are TRBV20-1 and TRBJ2-7; D could derive from TRBD1 or TRBD2 (6 bases each). The CDR3 has 14 amino acids. Per the germline V gene, CDR1 is DFQATT and CDR2 is SNEGSKA (reference sequence). The V and J ends lost 4 bases and 0 bases respectively, with 13 bases between them. CDR3 loop: CSAMGGAHSYEQYF. CDR3 nucleotides: TGCAGTGCTATGGGGGGCGCTCACTCCTACGAGCAGTACTTC.

The rearrangement joins TRBV6-1 to TRBJ1-2; D remains ambiguous. The V gene lost 5 bases and the J gene lost 4 bases, with 11 bases spanning the gap. The germline gives CDR1 MNHNS, CDR2 SASEGT. The CDR3 is 13 amino acids. The CDR3 sequence is CASSKPVIYGYTF. DNA of the CDR3: TGTGCCAGCAGTAAACCAGTAATCTATGGCTACACCTTC.

This clonotype showed up just a few times. The chain recombines TRBV14 with TRBJ2-7, with D possibly TRBD2 on 5 matching bases. Germline-derived CDR1 and CDR2 are SGHDN and FVKESK. The length of the CDR3 is 15 residues. V was trimmed by 2 bases and J by 3 bases, leaving 14 bases between them. CDR3 nucleotides: TGTGCCAGCAGCCAATCGGGCGGGTACCTCTACGAGCAGTACTTC. This gives the protein CASSQSGGYLYEQYF. Full variable domain (remainder filled in from reference TRBV14 and TRBJ2-7): EAGVTQFPSHSVIEKGQTVTLRCDPISGHDNLYWYRRVMGKEIKFLLHFVKESKQDESGMPNNRFLAERTGGTYSTLKVQPAELEDSGVYFCASSQSGGYLYEQYFGPGTRLTVT.

The chain has TRBV12-3 or TRBV12-4 and TRBJ2-2; D is ambiguous. The CDR3 contains 15 residues. Trimming left V 2 bases short and J 4 bases short, with 11 bases between. CDR3 residues: CASSLRKPITGELFF. CDR3 DNA sequence: TGTGCCAGCAGTTTAAGGAAGCCAATCACCGGGGAGCTGTTTTTT.

Only a few counts were recorded for this clonotype. The chain couples TRBV20-1 to TRBJ1-2, with TRBD1 matching over 8 bases. The germline CDR1 and CDR2 sequences are DFQATT and SNEGSKA (reference sequence). After removal of 7 bases from V and 6 bases from J, the junction contained 4 bases not matched to a gene. The CDR3 totals 11 residues. CDR3 in amino acids: CSGTGIDGYTF. The DNA for the CDR3 is TGCAGTGGGACAGGGATAGATGGCTACACCTTC.

This clonotype was observed many times. The chain links TRBV2 to TRBJ1-2; D remains ambiguous. This CDR3 has 10 amino acids. Between the trimmed V and J ends, which lost 7 bases and 9 bases, there was a span of 9 bases. The germline V gene has CDR1 SNHLY and CDR2 FYNNEI. The CDR3 DNA reads TGTGCCAGCAAAAATGTCCGCTACACCTTC. This translates into CASKNVRYTF.

The chain joins TRBV5-1 to TRBJ2-5, with D maybe TRBD1 (6 bases). V dropped 3 bases and J dropped 5 bases, with 20 bases sitting between them. Germline CDR1 SGHRS, CDR2 YFSETQ. The length of the CDR3 is 16 residues. The CDR3 nucleotides read TGCGCCAGCAGCTATGGGGGCCTTAACAGTGCCGAGACCCAGTACTTC. Protein: CASSYGGLNSAETQYF. The entire variable domain, with the rest obtained from reference TRBV5-1 and TRBJ2-5, is as follows: KAGVTQTPRYLIKTRGQQVTLSCSPISGHRSVSWYQQTPGQGLQFLFEYFSETQRNKGNFPGRFSGRQFSNSRSEMNVSTLELGDSALYLCASSYGGLNSAETQYFGPGTRLLVL.

This chain connects TRBV9 to TRBJ2-5, with D perhaps given as TRBD1 or TRBD2 (5 bases each). In germline, CDR1 is SGDLS, CDR2 YYNGEE. V gave up 3 bases and J gave up 5 bases, with 26 bases separating them. The CDR3 length is 18 residues. The CDR3 sequence: CASSANGTPGKMRETQYF. The DNA for the CDR3 is TGTGCCAGCAGCGCAAACGGGACGCCGGGGAAAATGAGGGAGACCCAGTACTTC.

This chain connects TRBV24-1 to TRBJ2-1; 8 bases are shared with TRBD1. Trimming took 9 bases from V and 6 from J; bases not matched to a gene: 9. Germline V gene data show CDR1 as KGHDR and CDR2 as SFDVKD. The CDR3 loop spans 14 amino acids. The DNA of the CDR3 is TGTGCCACCGCGGACAGGGCCACGGGCAATGAGCAGTTCTTC. Protein sequence: CATADRATGNEQFF.

In its sample, this clonotype was seen many times. Mismatch with germline at one junction end may stem from a read error. V gene TRBV5-1 combines with J gene TRBJ1-1, with D possibly TRBD1 on 6 matching bases. CDR3 length equals 13 residues. The germline V gene encodes CDR1 SGHRS and CDR2 YFSETQ. CDR3 coding DNA: TGTGCCAGCAGCCTGACAGGGAACACTGAAGCTTTCTTT. Translated, it gives CASSLTGNTEAFF.

This chain joins TRBV10-3 and TRBJ1-1, with 11 positions matching TRBD1. This CDR3 spans 16 amino acids. V lost 7 bases to trimming and J lost 1 base; unmatched junction nucleotides: 8. Germline loops: CDR1 ENHRY, CDR2 SYGVKD. The CDR3 loop reads CAIKEDRGRANTEAFF. DNA for the CDR3: TGTGCCATCAAGGAGGACAGGGGGCGAGCGAACACTGAAGCTTTCTTT.

The chain carries TRBV12-3 or TRBV12-4 and TRBJ2-1; D possibly corresponds to TRBD2 (5 bases). Trimming cost V 6 bases and J 7 bases, with 13 bases left between them. CDR3 length: 13 amino acids. The CDR3, as DNA: TGTGCCAGCAGCGACTATCCGGGGAATGAGCAGTTCTTC. Its protein is CASSDYPGNEQFF.

The V and J genes are TRBV12-3 or TRBV12-4 and TRBJ2-2; 13 positions match TRBD2. V gave up 6 bases and J gave up 4 bases; unmatched junction bases: 5. This CDR3 is 16 amino acids long. The chain's CDR3 is CASSLGLAGVTGELFF. The CDR3 DNA sequence: TGTGCCAGCAGCCTTGGACTAGCGGGAGTCACCGGGGAGCTGTTTTTT.

This clonotype was seen more than once but under ten times. The rearrangement joins TRBV2 to TRBJ1-1; D is unresolved. V shed 4 bases and J shed 7 bases, with 7 bases lying between them. Germline CDR1 is SNHLY and CDR2 is FYNNEI. This CDR3 comprises 11 residues. The CDR3 DNA follows: TGTGCCAGCAGTGTTGGCAGTGAAGCTTTCTTT. Translation gives CASSVGSEAFF. The entire variable domain, with the rest obtained from reference TRBV2 and TRBJ1-1, is as follows: EPEVTQTPSHQVTQMGQEVILRCVPISNHLYFYWYRQILGQKVEFLVSFYNNEISEKSEIFDDQFSVERPDGSNFTLKIRSTKLEDSAMYFCASSVGSEAFFGQGTRLTVV.